The rows below give T cell receptor beta chains drawn from one sample of a study of cytomegalovirus exposure and HLA in healthy donors. Only in-frame clones appear in the TCRdb table, and some are missing; sequencing was by immunoSEQ multiplex PCR. Here the sample spans about 94,000 clones, 81% being singletons. Sequenced input: PBMCs. The receptors here all came from a human donor in good health. The CDR3 runs from the conserved cysteine through the conserved F or W. D genes are given only for firm matches. A clone size is listed for some rows: how often the clone was seen (once, few, many), or a class if it is expanded.

. TRBJ2-2 TRBV28 . 15 TGTGCCAGCAGCACGGCAGGGGTGGGCACCGGGGAGCTGTTTTTT CASSTAGVGTGELFF
. TRBJ2-1 TRBV4-3 . 16 TGCGCCAGCAGCCAAGATCCAGGATTCTCCTACAATGAGCAGTTCTTC CASSQDPGFSYNEQFF
. TRBJ2-3 TRBV7-9 . 12 TGTGCCAGCAGCTTAGAAACTTATACGCAGTATTTT CASSLETYTQYF
. TRBJ2-5 TRBV2 TRBD1 15 TGTGCCAGCAGTGTAGGGACAGGGAGGGTGGAGACCCAGTACTTC CASSVGTGRVETQYF
. TRBJ1-1 TRBV18 . 17 TGTGCCAGCTCACCGTCCGAGACAGAGGCGATGAACACTGAAGCTTTCTTT CASSPSETEAMNTEAFF
. TRBJ1-1 TRBV5-1 TRBD1 15 TGCGCCAGCAGCTTCCGGGACAGGGAGCTCACTGAAGCTTTCTTT CASSFRDRELTEAFF
. TRBJ2-7 TRBV10-2 TRBD2 15 TGCGCCAGCAGGGCCGGGACTAGCGGGACCTACGAGCAGTACTTC CASRAGTSGTYEQYF
once TRBJ2-7 TRBV5-4 TRBD2 15 TGTGCCAGCAGTCCTAGCGGGGGGGCATCCTACGAGCAGTACTTC CASSPSGGASYEQYF
. TRBJ1-1 TRBV18 TRBD1 15 TGTGCCAGCTCGCCTCCGGGACAGGGGAAAACTGAAGCTTTCTTT CASSPPGQGKTEAFF
. TRBJ2-2 TRBV7-2 . 14 TGTGCCAGCAGCTCGACAGGCGACACCGGGGAGCTGTTTTTT CASSSTGDTGELFF
. TRBJ2-1 TRBV7-3 TRBD2 15 TGTGCCAGCAGCCGAGCGGGAGGAGCCTACAATGAGCAGTTCTTC CASSRAGGAYNEQFF
once TRBJ2-7 TRBV5-1 . 12 TGCGCCAGCAGCAGACAGGCCTACGAGCAGTACTTC CASSRQAYEQYF
. TRBJ2-3 TRBV7-2 TRBD2 12 TGTGCCAGCAGTTACCCGGGGGGTACGCAGTATTTT CASSYPGGTQYF
few TRBJ1-4 TRBV6-5 . 13 TGTGCCAGCAGTCCCACAGTTCAGGAAAAACTGTTTTTT CASSPTVQEKLFF
few TRBJ1-1 TRBV6-6 TRBD1 12 TGTGCCAGCAGGGGGACAGGGACTGAAGCTTTCTTT CASRGTGTEAFF
. TRBJ1-5 TRBV11-2 . 16 TGTGCCAGCAGCTTAGGTCAGGGCTCGGGGGGGCAGCCCCAGCATTTT CASSLGQGSGGQPQHF
. TRBJ1-2 TRBV4-1 . 15 TGCGCCAGCAGCCACCCCAGGGGCGCGGACTATGGCTACACCTTC CASSHPRGADYGYTF
. TRBJ2-1 TRBV7-3 . 14 TGTGCCAGCAGCTTAAGGGAGACTGATAATGAGCAGTTCTTC CASSLRETDNEQFF
. TRBJ2-1 TRBV29-1 TRBD2 13 TGCAGCGCGGGACTAGCGGGTTGGAATGAGCAGTTCTTC CSAGLAGWNEQFF
once TRBJ1-5 TRBV19 TRBD1 15 TGTGCCAGTAGTATTGGGACAGGGGGCGTTCAGCCCCAGCATTTT CASSIGTGGVQPQHF
. TRBJ2-5 TRBV7-6 . 14 TGTGCCAGCAGCCCAGGGGTGGGCTTAGAGACCCAGTACTTC CASSPGVGLETQYF
. TRBJ2-6 TRBV5-1 . 15 TGCGCCAGCAGCACACAGGGCGCTGGGGCCAACGTCCTGACTTTC CASSTQGAGANVLTF
. TRBJ2-3 TRBV7-3 . 15 TGTGCCAGCAGCCAAAGGACTGCCGGGACAGATACGCAGTATTTT CASSQRTAGTDTQYF
. TRBJ2-7 TRBV5-4 TRBD1 15 TGTGCCAGCAGCTTGGCTTTGGGACAGACCTACGAGCAGTACTTC CASSLALGQTYEQYF
. TRBJ2-5 TRBV6-6 . 14 TGTGCCAGCAGTTACTCCAGCGGTGAAGAGACCCAGTACTTC CASSYSSGEETQYF
once TRBJ2-1 TRBV6-6 . 13 TGTGCCACCGACCCGTTGGGAGACAGGGAGCAGTTCTTC CATDPLGDREQFF
. TRBJ1-4 TRBV5-1 . 15 TGCGCCAGCAGCTTGGGGACAGCAACTAATGAAAAACTGTTTTTT CASSLGTATNEKLFF
. TRBJ1-5 TRBV5-6 . 16 TGTGCCAGCAGCTTTTTTCTAACAGGTTACAATCAGCCCCAGCATTTT CASSFFLTGYNQPQHF
. TRBJ1-1 TRBV20-1 . 11 TGCAGTGCTAGAGCCGGGACAGAAGCTTTCTTT CSARAGTEAFF
. TRBJ2-1 TRBV19 . 15 TGTGCCAGTAGTAAGAGCGGGACATCCTACAATGAGCAGTTCTTC CASSKSGTSYNEQFF
. TRBJ2-1 TRBV7-7 TRBD2 13 TGTGCTAGCAGCTTGGGCGGGGGAAATGAGCAGTTCTTC CASSLGGGNEQFF
. TRBJ2-7 TRBV9 . 14 TGTGCCAGCAGCGTAGTTGAGCGCGGGTACGAGCAGTACTTC CASSVVERGYEQYF
once TRBJ2-7 TRBV25-1 TRBD2 14 TGTGCCAGCAGTGGGACGGGGGAGGGCCACGAGCAGTACTTC CASSGTGEGHEQYF
. TRBJ2-3 TRBV11-2 TRBD2 17 TGTGCCAGCAGCTCGGGACTAGCGGGGGGCCCCACAGATACGCAGTATTTT CASSSGLAGGPTDTQYF
. TRBJ2-4 TRBV7-8 TRBD1 15 TGTGCCAGCAGCGAGACAGGGGGACAGGCCAACATTCAGTACTTC CASSETGGQANIQYF
few TRBJ2-3 TRBV19 . 13 TGTGCCAGTAGCCCCTGGGGGCAGGATACGCAGTATTTT CASSPWGQDTQYF
. TRBJ2-3 TRBV5-1 TRBD1 15 TGCGCCAGCAGCATGCCGGGACAGGGGGGCGATACGCAGTATTTT CASSMPGQGGDTQYF
. TRBJ1-1 TRBV29-1 TRBD1 12 TGCAGCGGAGGACAGGGCGTCACTGAAGCTTTCTTT CSGGQGVTEAFF
. TRBJ1-2 TRBV19 . 15 TGTGCCAGTAGTATCGGCCCAGGGCCAGTCTATGGCTACACCTTC CASSIGPGPVYGYTF
. TRBJ2-7 TRBV5-5 TRBD1 15 TGTGCCAGCAGCTTCCGACAGGGACACTCCTACGAGCAGTACTTC CASSFRQGHSYEQYF
. TRBJ2-1 TRBV7-2 . 14 TGTGCCAGCAGCTTAGAAGGGGGCTACAATGAGCAGTTCTTC CASSLEGGYNEQFF
. TRBJ2-4 TRBV14 . 15 TGTGCCAGCAGCCAAGTAGGGCAGGGCTCGAACATTCAGTACTTC CASSQVGQGSNIQYF
. TRBJ2-7 TRBV7-8 TRBD1 14 TGTGCCAGCAGCCACCGGGACAGCCTCTACGAGCAGTACTTC CASSHRDSLYEQYF
. TRBJ1-4 TRBV7-2 TRBD1 15 TGTGCCAGCAGCTCCCAGGGGGCAACTAATGAAAAACTGTTTTTT CASSSQGATNEKLFF
. TRBJ2-2 TRBV7-9 TRBD1 14 TGTGCCAGCAGCTTGGCAGGGGGCTCCGGGGAGCTGTTTTTT CASSLAGGSGELFF
. TRBJ2-1 TRBV7-8 TRBD2 15 TGTGCCAGCAGTCCTAGCGGGGGGGCCCTTCATGAGCAGTTCTTC CASSPSGGALHEQFF
. TRBJ2-7 TRBV5-3 . 11 TGTGCCAGAAGCTTCATGGGGGCCCCGTACTTC CARSFMGAPYF